The next 26 T cell receptor beta chains were all read from a single sample in a study of early T cells in non-severe SARS-CoV-2 infection (dated by TCRdb to the early 2020s). The library was made by 5' RACE. The instrument was a NextSeq 500. Using fastp at Q25 and MiXCR, TCRdb reprocessed the public reads and kept productive beta chains. Rows with a matching CDR3 protein are joined into one entry that keeps the most common DNA and genes. For this sample there are about 35,000 distinct CDR3 sequences; almost 6% appear just once. 6.5% to 8.5% of the sample belongs to the ten largest clones. The sequencing input was whole blood. These TCRs come from an adult who was a healthcare worker with PCR-confirmed SARS-CoV-2 infection or an uninfected control (not recorded which).

This clonotype occurred many times. The V call is TRBV28, the J call TRBJ2-3; TRBD1 matches 10 bases. Germline CDR1 and CDR2: MDHEN and SYDVKM. V lost 5 bases and J lost 2; bases outside the gene matches: 4. The length of the CDR3 is 15 residues. The CDR3 loop reads CASSPTGGHTDTQYF. CDR3 nucleotides: TGTGCCAGCAGTCCGACAGGGGGCCACACAGATACGCAGTATTTT.

This clonotype was observed many times. The rearrangement links TRBV4-1 to TRBJ2-7, with 9 bases aligning to TRBD1. This CDR3 contains 15 residues. V dropped 6 bases and J dropped 4; count of bases not matched to a gene: 10. Germline-derived CDR1 and CDR2 are MGHRA and YSYEKL. In DNA, the CDR3 is TGCGCCAGCAGTTCATCGGACAGGGGACAGTACGAGCAGTACTTC. Its translation is CASSSSDRGQYEQYF.

This clonotype was detected ten times or more. The chain employs TRBV18 and TRBJ2-5; no firm D call. V was clipped by 0 bases and J by 4 bases, with 6 bases between them. The germline CDR1 and CDR2 sequences are KGHSH and LQKENI. The CDR3 runs to 13 residues. Here the CDR3 DNA reads TGTGCCAGCTCACCACCGAACAGAGAGACCCAGTACTTC. It codes for CASSPPNRETQYF.

This chain's CDR3 is CASSTSGGAQEQFF. The CDR3 region has the DNA TGTGCCAGCAGTACTAGCGGGGGGGCCCAGGAGCAGTTCTTC. This sequence joins TRBV12-3 or TRBV12-4 and TRBJ2-1; 13 positions match TRBD2. The CDR3 loop spans 14 amino acids. Losses at the gene ends were 5 bases for V and 10 bases for J; bases not matched to a gene: 5.

This clonotype appeared many times. The rearrangement uses TRBV7-2 and TRBJ2-5; D perhaps matches TRBD1 (6 bases). The germline gives CDR1 SGHTA, CDR2 FQGNSA. V was pared by 5 bases and J by 2 bases, with 9 bases between. The CDR3 length is 13 residues. CDR3 DNA sequence: TGTGCCAGCAGCCGGACAGCTCAAGAGACCCAGTACTTC. As protein: CASSRTAQETQYF.

This clonotype has ten or more counts. V usage is TRBV19 and J usage is TRBJ2-2; 11 bases fit TRBD2. Trimming took 6 bases from V and 5 from J; bases not matched to a gene: 5. The germline gives CDR1 LNHDA, CDR2 SQIVND (reference sequence). This CDR3 is built from 15 residues. This CDR3 is CASRIGLAGTGELFF. The CDR3 DNA follows: TGTGCCAGTAGGATCGGACTAGCGGGTACCGGGGAGCTGTTTTTT.

This clonotype occurred many times. The chain carries TRBV10-3 and TRBJ2-1; the match to TRBD2 covers 10 bases. This CDR3 has 14 residues. V gave up 6 bases and J gave up 4 bases; unmatched junction bases: 3. The V gene's germline CDR1 is ENHRY and CDR2 SYGVKD. CDR3 in amino acids: CAISPSGGYNEQFF. The DNA of the CDR3 is TGTGCCATCAGCCCTAGCGGGGGTTACAATGAGCAGTTCTTC.

This clonotype was seen repeatedly, ten times or more. This chain connects TRBV5-4 to TRBJ2-3; TRBD2 is a possible D gene (5 bases). The CDR3 contains 13 residues. The germline V gene encodes CDR1 SGHNT and CDR2 YYREEE (reference sequence). The V and J ends lost 4 bases and 7 bases respectively, with 13 bases between them. The CDR3 DNA is TGTGCCAGCAGCCGGGAAAGTACAAATACGCAGTATTTT. This translates into CASSRESTNTQYF. The full variable domain, with the rest looked up from reference TRBV5-4 and TRBJ2-3, is ETGVTQSPTHLIKTRGQQVTLRCSSQSGHNTVSWYQQALGQGPQFIFQYYREEENGRGNFPPRFSGLQFPNYSSELNVNALELDDSALYLCASSRESTNTQYFGPGTRLTVL.

This clonotype was observed many times. The chain combines TRBV27 with TRBJ2-1; 12 bases are a match to TRBD1. This CDR3 has 14 residues. Germline-derived CDR1 and CDR2 are MNHEY and SMNVEV (reference sequence). The V and J ends lost 9 bases and 7 bases, in that order; junction bases with no gene match: 7. CDR3 loop: CASRGTGGLNEQFF. The CDR3 DNA follows: TGTGCCAGTAGGGGGACAGGGGGCTTGAATGAGCAGTTCTTC.

This clonotype was observed at least ten times. J is TRBJ2-2 and V is TRBV10-1, with D unclear. The V end lost 5 bases, the J end lost 5 bases, and 6 bases lay between the germline ends. There are 12 residues in the CDR3. Germline CDR1 is WNHNN and CDR2 is SYGVQD (reference sequence). The CDR3 is CASSHPTGELFF. The CDR3 bases are TGCGCCAGCAGTCACCCAACCGGGGAGCTGTTTTTT.

This clonotype was observed at least ten times. The J gene is TRBJ2-1, the V gene TRBV10-2; TRBD2 matches at 16 bases. Trimming cost V 8 bases and J 0 bases; bases outside gene matches: 7. The CDR3 runs 18 residues. Germline V lookup: CDR1 WSHSY, CDR2 SAAADI. CDR3 sequence reads: CASLGTSGRGSSYNEQFF. CDR3 DNA: TGCGCCAGCCTCGGGACTAGCGGGAGGGGGAGCTCCTACAATGAGCAGTTCTTC.

This clonotype was found many times. CDR3 region: CASSPTPYGYTF. In DNA form, the CDR3 reads TGTGCCAGCAGCCCAACCCCTTATGGCTACACCTTC. The chain combines TRBV6-6 with TRBJ1-2; D remains unclear. With 6 bases removed from V and 5 bases from J, the gap between germline ends came to 10 bases. The CDR3 is 12 residues long. In germline, CDR1 is MNHNY, CDR2 SVGAGI (reference sequence).

The chain employs TRBV5-6 and TRBJ2-1, with D uncertain. V gave up 4 bases and J gave up 9 bases, with 8 bases separating them. The CDR3 is made up of 11 amino acids. Germline lookup yields CDR1 SGHDT and CDR2 YYEEEE. CDR3 nucleotides: TGTGCCAGCAGCCCTCCGTTTGAGCAGTTCTTC. This codes for CASSPPFEQFF.

This clonotype was recorded many times. The chain is built from TRBV20-1 and TRBJ1-3; D is uncertain. V lost 4 bases, J lost 9 bases, and 16 bases lay in between. The CDR3 runs 13 residues. Germline CDR1 is DFQATT and CDR2 is SNEGSKA (reference sequence). The CDR3 DNA follows: TGCAGTGCTACTCCTTTCCTGGACGGCACCATATATTTT. It encodes CSATPFLDGTIYF.

This clonotype showed up just a few times. The chain combines TRBV2 with TRBJ1-5; possible D gene TRBD1, 5 bases. The V gene lost 6 bases and the J gene lost 4 bases, with 10 bases spanning the gap. The CDR3 is made up of 13 amino acids. The germline V gene has CDR1 SNHLY and CDR2 FYNNEI. As DNA, the CDR3 is TGTGCCAGCAGCCCGACAGAAAATCAGCCCCAGCATTTT. Amino acid sequence: CASSPTENQPQHF.

The chain combines TRBV28 with TRBJ2-1, with TRBD2 matching over 9 bases. V trimming: 5 bases; J trimming: 2 bases; junction bases outside the gene matches: 7. The CDR3 has 16 residues. Germline V gene data show CDR1 as MDHEN and CDR2 as SYDVKM. CDR3 in amino acids: CASSPLAGDAYNEQFF. The CDR3 bases are TGTGCCAGCAGTCCTTTAGCGGGGGACGCCTACAATGAGCAGTTCTTC.

This clonotype has ten or more counts. The chain recombines TRBV12-3 or TRBV12-4 with TRBJ2-5; D assignment may be TRBD1 or TRBD2 (7 bases each). There are 14 residues in the CDR3. Trimming took off 11 bases at V and 5 bases at J, with 21 bases between the two ends. The CDR3 region is CALPGEGALETQYF. CDR3 nucleotides: TGTGCCTTACCCGGGGAGGGGGCTTTGGAGACCCAGTACTTC.

Ten or more counts support this clonotype. V usage is TRBV3-1 and J usage is TRBJ1-3; D possibly corresponds to TRBD1 (6 bases). Per germline, CDR1 LGHDT and CDR2 YNNKEL (reference sequence). V lost 4 bases, J lost 4 bases, and 8 bases lay in between. The CDR3 consists of 13 residues. CDR3 DNA sequence: TGTGCCAGCAGCCTCGGGACAGGAAACACCATATATTTT. Translation: CASSLGTGNTIYF.

This clonotype was found many times. The chain carries TRBV20-1 and TRBJ1-5; D uncertain. From germline, CDR1 is DFQATT and CDR2 SNEGSKA (reference sequence). Between the trimmed V and J ends, which lost 0 bases and 4 bases, there was a span of 16 bases. The length of the CDR3 is 16 residues. CDR3 protein: CSARDATEALNQPQHF. In DNA form, the CDR3 reads TGCAGTGCTAGAGACGCGACCGAGGCCCTAAATCAGCCCCAGCATTTT.

At least ten counts were recorded for this clonotype. The chain uses TRBV3-1 and TRBJ2-7, with 7 bases matching TRBD1. After removal of 4 bases from V and 0 bases from J, the junction contained 3 bases not matched to a gene. CDR3 size: 14 residues. CDR1 is LGHDT, CDR2 YNNKEL, per germline (reference sequence). CDR3 loop: CASSRRDSSYEQYF. Here the CDR3 DNA reads TGTGCCAGCAGCCGTCGGGACAGCTCCTACGAGCAGTACTTC.

This clonotype came up many times. The CDR3 nucleotides read TGCAGTGCTATAGGGTTGACCGGGACTAGCGGGGGCGATACGCAGTATTTT. Protein product: CSAIGLTGTSGGDTQYF. This chain joins TRBV20-1 and TRBJ2-3; 14 bases are shared with TRBD2. This CDR3 region has 17 residues. Trimming removed 4 bases from V and 6 bases from J; junction bases left unmatched: 12. Germline V CDR1 and CDR2: DFQATT, SNEGSKA (reference sequence).

The sample holds many counts of this clonotype. The chain joins TRBV3-1 to TRBJ1-1; 10 bases fit TRBD1. The ends lost 6 bases at V and 1 base at J; junction bases unmatched: 2. Germline CDR1 is LGHDT and CDR2 is YNNKEL (reference sequence). The CDR3 is 14 residues long. CDR3 nucleotide sequence: TGTGCCAGCAGGGACAGGGGGGCGAACACTGAAGCTTTCTTT. It translates to CASRDRGANTEAFF.

This clonotype was found a few times. V is TRBV5-1 and J is TRBJ2-7; tentatively, D is TRBD1 (5 bases). CDR3 size: 15 residues. Trimming removed 3 bases at V and 2 bases at J, with 15 bases between. Germline V CDR1 and CDR2: SGHRS, YFSETQ. The CDR3 loop reads CASSYGQAITYEQYF. In DNA form, the CDR3 reads TGCGCCAGCAGCTACGGACAAGCAATTACCTACGAGCAGTACTTC. The complete variable domain, with remaining parts taken from reference TRBV5-1 and TRBJ2-7, reads KAGVTQTPRYLIKTRGQQVTLSCSPISGHRSVSWYQQTPGQGLQFLFEYFSETQRNKGNFPGRFSGRQFSNSRSEMNVSTLELGDSALYLCASSYGQAITYEQYFGPGTRLTVT.

This clonotype occurred many times. Written as DNA, the CDR3 is TGTGCCAGCAGCCCTCGGGACAGCCTGTACTCCTACAATGAGCAGTTCTTC. Amino acid sequence: CASSPRDSLYSYNEQFF. The chain is built from TRBV13 and TRBJ2-1; 7 bases agree with TRBD1. J gave up 0 bases and V 5 bases, and 10 bases lay outside the gene matches. Germline V gene lookup returns CDR1 PRHDT and CDR2 FYEKMQ (reference sequence). The CDR3 spans 17 residues.

The table lists this clonotype with many counts. The V and J genes are TRBV30 and TRBJ2-2; D unclear. The V end was cut by 0 bases, the J end by 6 bases, with 8 bases between. CDR3 length equals 13 residues. Looked up from germline, CDR1 is GTSNPN and CDR2 is SVGIG (reference sequence). In nucleotides, the CDR3 is TGTGCCTGGAGTGTACAAGGAGCCGGGGAGCTGTTTTTT. Its protein product is CAWSVQGAGELFF.

This clonotype has a handful of counts. The chain combines TRBV6-9 with TRBJ1-1; D uncertain. This CDR3 is 15 amino acids long. Looked up from germline, CDR1 is MNHGY and CDR2 is SVAAGI. The V end lost 8 bases, the J end lost 1 base, and 17 bases lay between the germline ends. CDR3 bases: TGTGCCAGCCGAGTGTTGGGCAGAGCGAACACTGAAGCTTTCTTT. Encoded protein: CASRVLGRANTEAFF.